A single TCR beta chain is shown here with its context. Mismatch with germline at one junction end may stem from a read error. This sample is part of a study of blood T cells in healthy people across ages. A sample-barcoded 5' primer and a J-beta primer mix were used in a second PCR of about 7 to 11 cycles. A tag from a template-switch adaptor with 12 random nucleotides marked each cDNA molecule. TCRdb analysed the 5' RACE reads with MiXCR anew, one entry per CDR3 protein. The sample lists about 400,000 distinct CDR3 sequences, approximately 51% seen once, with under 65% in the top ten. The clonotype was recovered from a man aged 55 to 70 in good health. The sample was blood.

The CDR3 is CSVPEDRGSPDMQYF. The CDR3 coding sequence is TGCAGCGTCCCCGAGGACAGGGGAAGTCCAGATATGCAGTATTTT. V and J are TRBV29-1 and TRBJ2-3, with 9 positions matching TRBD1. CDR3 size: 15 residues. The germline V gene has CDR1 SQVTM and CDR2 ANQGSEA.